This TCR beta chain was identified during a study of blood T cells in healthy people across ages. The V end was cut by 7 bases, the J end by 2 bases, with 11 bases between. This CDR3 has 13 amino acids. Germline V lookup: CDR1 SEHNR, CDR2 FQNEAQ (reference sequence). Findings of the study overall: The donors' CMV status was not determined, possibly confounding changes in expanded clonotypes. Older age coincided with a roughly linear decline in TCR beta diversity per million T cells.

This clonotype showed up many times. No antigen is known for it. Primers used in a second PCR of about 6 to 12 cycles were a sample-barcoded 5' primer and a J-beta primer mix. All cDNA molecules were each tagged by a template-switch adaptor with 12 random nucleotides. MiXCR was run by TCRdb on the 5' RACE reads, yielding one entry per CDR3 protein. The sample holds around 1,500,000 distinct CDR3 sequences, roughly 27% seen once. The genes are TRBV7-9 and TRBJ2-5; maybe TRBD1 (6 bases). This clonotype originated in a woman between 25 and 40 years old in good health. The sequencing sample was made of blood. The CDR3 here is CASIGQTQETQYF. The CDR3 DNA reads TGTGCCAGCATCGGACAGACTCAAGAGACCCAGTACTTC. Full variable domain (missing parts from reference TRBV7-9 and TRBJ2-5): DTGVSQNPRHKITKRGQNVTFRCDPISEHNRLYWYRQTLGQGPEFLTYFQNEAQLEKSRLLSDRFSAERPKGSFSTLEIQRTEQGDSAMYLCASIGQTQETQYFGPGTRLLVL.